This T cell receptor (beta chain) originates from a study of control samples from healthy donors and cancer patients (dated by TCRdb to the early 2020s). For this clone: This clone's antigen is unknown. Per-base quality was not reported, and no clone a single base away is much larger than it.

To prepare the library, the immunoSEQ multiplex PCR assay was applied. As stored in TCRdb, this immuneACCESS dataset retains in-frame rearrangements with V and J assigned. A fraction of the clones does not appear; measured against another copy, unresolved V genes explain less than half of the discrepancy, and the remainder lacks a known reason. This sample holds more than 35,000 clones; around 88% were observed only once. Roughly 21% of the sample comes from the top ten. Trimming takes 0 bases from V and 8 bases from J, and the germline ends sit 6 bases apart. The germline V gene encodes CDR1 SGHRS and CDR2 YFSETQ. The CDR3, from cysteine to phenylalanine, totals 12 residues. The CDR3 DNA has 36 bases and is translated from base 1.

Sequencing was carried out using PBMCs. The rearranged chain carries TRBV5-1 and TRBJ2-1; no D gene call is confident. This receptor was obtained from a woman between 55 and 75 years old with lung cancer. CDR3 sequence: CASSLGGYEQFF. The DNA reads TGCGCCAGCAGCTTGGGAGGTTATGAGCAGTTCTTC.